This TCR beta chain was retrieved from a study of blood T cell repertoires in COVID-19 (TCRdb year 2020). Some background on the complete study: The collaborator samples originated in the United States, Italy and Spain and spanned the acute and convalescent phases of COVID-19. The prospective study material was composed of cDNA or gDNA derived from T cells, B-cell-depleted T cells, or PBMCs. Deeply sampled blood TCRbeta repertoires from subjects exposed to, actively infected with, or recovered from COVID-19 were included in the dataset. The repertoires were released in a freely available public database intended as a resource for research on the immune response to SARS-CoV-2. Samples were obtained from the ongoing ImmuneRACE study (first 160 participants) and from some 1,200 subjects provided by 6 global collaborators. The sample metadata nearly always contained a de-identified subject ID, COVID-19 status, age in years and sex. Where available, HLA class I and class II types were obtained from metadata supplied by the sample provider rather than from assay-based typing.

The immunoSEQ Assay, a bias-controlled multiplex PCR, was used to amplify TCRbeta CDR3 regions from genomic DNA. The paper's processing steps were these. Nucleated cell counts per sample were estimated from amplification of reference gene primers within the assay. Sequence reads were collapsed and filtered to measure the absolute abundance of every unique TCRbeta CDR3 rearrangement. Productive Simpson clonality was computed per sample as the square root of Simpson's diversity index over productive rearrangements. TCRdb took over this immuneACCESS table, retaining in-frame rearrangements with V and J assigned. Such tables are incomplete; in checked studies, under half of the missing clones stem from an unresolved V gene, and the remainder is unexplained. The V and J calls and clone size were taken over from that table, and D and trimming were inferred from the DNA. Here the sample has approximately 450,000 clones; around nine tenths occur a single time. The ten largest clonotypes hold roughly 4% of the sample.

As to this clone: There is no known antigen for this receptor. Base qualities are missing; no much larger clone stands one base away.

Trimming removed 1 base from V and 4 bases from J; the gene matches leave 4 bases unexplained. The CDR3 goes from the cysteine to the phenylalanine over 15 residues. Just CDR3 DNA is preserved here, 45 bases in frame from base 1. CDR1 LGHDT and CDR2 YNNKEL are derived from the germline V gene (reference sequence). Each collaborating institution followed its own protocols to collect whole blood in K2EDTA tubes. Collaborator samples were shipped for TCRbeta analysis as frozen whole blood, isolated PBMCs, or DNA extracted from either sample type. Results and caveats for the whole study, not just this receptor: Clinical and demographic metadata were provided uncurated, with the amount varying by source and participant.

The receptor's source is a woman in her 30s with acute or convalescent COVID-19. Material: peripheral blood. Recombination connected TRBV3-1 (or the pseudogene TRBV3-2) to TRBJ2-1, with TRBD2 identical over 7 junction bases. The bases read TGTGCCAGCAGCCAAGTAGGGACTACTTACAATGAGCAGTTCTTC. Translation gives CASSQVGTTYNEQFF.